A selection of T cell receptor beta chains follows, all from one sample in a study of esophageal squamous cell carcinoma under preoperative chemotherapy. TCRdb fed the PCR reads into MiXCR, producing one record per CDR3 protein. The sample consists of around 9,700 distinct CDR3 sequences, almost 65% of them appearing once. This sample was gathered from a patient given preoperative chemotherapy. All receptors derive from a human donor with esophageal squamous cell carcinoma. The donor label of this sample is uncertain. Each CDR3 is given with its conserved first and last residue. D genes are given only for firm matches. The size of a clone is reported for some rows only, either as once, few or many, or as a class for expanded clones.

v_gene	j_gene	d_gene	abundance	len	CDR3nt	CDR3aa
TRBV5-5	TRBJ1-1	NA	NA	17	TGTGCCAGCAGCTTGGCCGATTCAGGGTACTACGGCACTGAAGCTTTCTTT	CASSLADSGYYGTEAFF
TRBV7-2	TRBJ2-5	NA	medium-sized	12	TGTGCCAGCAGCCCATCCCAAAAGACCCAGTACTTC	CASSPSQKTQYF
TRBV11-2	TRBJ2-4	NA	NA	15	TGTGCCAGCAGCTCGGGGGAGTTAGCCAAAGACACTCAGTATTTC	CASSSGELAKDTQYF
TRBV6-1	TRBJ2-3	TRBD2	NA	13	TGTGCCAGCCTCAGCGGGAGTACAGATACGCAGTATTTT	CASLSGSTDTQYF
TRBV6-1	TRBJ2-1	TRBD1	NA	14	TGTGCCAGCAGAGACAGGGGGGCGACCGATGAGCAGTTTTTC	CASRDRGATDEQFF
TRBV7-8	TRBJ2-2	TRBD2	NA	15	TGTGCCAGCAGAACTAGCGGGGCTAACACCGGGGAGCTGTTTTTT	CASRTSGANTGELFF
TRBV6-5	TRBJ2-1	NA	medium-sized	15	TGTGCCAGCAGTTACCGGGCAAAAGGGGGGGATGAGCAGTTCTTC	CASSYRAKGGDEQFF
TRBV7-6	TRBJ2-2	NA	NA	13	TGTGCCAGCGGCGCGGAGTACACCGGGGAGCTGTTTTTT	CASGAEYTGELFF
TRBV6-1	TRBJ2-3	NA	once	13	TGTGGCAGCAGGGATGAGAGGACCGATGAGCAGTATTTT	CGSRDERTDEQYF
TRBV7-2	TRBJ2-2	TRBD2	NA	15	TGTGCCAGCAGTGCCGGGACTAGTGACACCGGGGAGCTGTTTTTT	CASSAGTSDTGELFF
TRBV6-1	TRBJ2-3	NA	NA	16	TGTGCCAGCAGTGAATTTGGGGTGAGATCCACAAATATGCAGTATTTC	CASSEFGVRSTNMQYF
TRBV6-1	TRBJ2-3	NA	NA	16	TGTGCCAGCAGTGAATTGGGGCTGTGCTACAAAGATACGCAGTATTTT	CASSELGLCYKDTQYF
TRBV6-1	TRBJ2-1	NA	NA	13	TGTGCCAGCCGCCGTTGGGACGGGGGCGAGCAGTTCTTC	CASRRWDGGEQFF
TRBV6-1	TRBJ2-3	NA	NA	16	TGTGCCAGCAGTGGGTTTGGGGGAAGCTACACAGATACGCAGTACTTT	CASSGFGGSYTDTQYF
TRBV7-8	TRBJ1-4	NA	NA	16	TGTGCCAGCAGCCTACTACGCTCAGGCTATAATGAAAAACTGTTTTTT	CASSLLRSGYNEKLFF
TRBV11-3	TRBJ2-5	TRBD1	medium-sized	15	TGTGCCAGCAGCTTTTCGGGACAGCGACAAGAGACCCAGTACTTC	CASSFSGQRQETQYF
TRBV10-1	TRBJ2-3	NA	NA	17	TGCGCCACCCCCCGGACCCCCGCAGACCCATACACAGATACGCAGTATTTT	CATPRTPADPYTDTQYF
TRBV7-6	TRBJ2-5	NA	once	13	TGTGCCAGCAGGCCAGACAGAGAAGAGACCCAGTACTTC	CASRPDREETQYF
TRBV6-5	TRBJ2-5	NA	NA	15	TGTGCCAGCAGTTACTCTCGCTCGCAGGGAGAGACCCAGTACTTC	CASSYSRSQGETQYF
TRBV27	TRBJ2-7	TRBD2	NA	15	TGTGCCAGCAGCCCATCTAGCGGGAGCTCCTACGAGCAGTACTTC	CASSPSSGSSYEQYF
TRBV6-1	TRBJ2-3	TRBD2	NA	16	TGTGCCAGCTCCTGGGGGGGACTGTGGGCCAAAGACACTCAGTATTTT	CASSWGGLWAKDTQYF